This T cell receptor (beta chain) was documented in a study of T cell repertoires in cytomegalovirus infection. Note on this clonotype: Antigen: not known.

There are 18 residues in the CDR3. Trimming cost V 1 base and J 2 bases, with 18 bases left between them. Germline-derived CDR1 and CDR2 are LNHDA and SQIVND (reference sequence). Each CDR3 protein gets one entry after TCRdb re-called the reads with MiXCR. The sample shows some 940,000 distinct CDR3 sequences, approximately 32% of them seen only once. The starting material was cultured CD8+ T cells from PBMCs, obtained from culture after CMV antigen stimulation. The TCR comes from a human donor in good health (CMV status not recorded). Some clones in this sample may be carry-over from other donors' samples. V and J are TRBV19 and TRBJ2-1; tentatively, D is TRBD2 (5 bases). The DNA for the CDR3 is TGTGCCAGTAGTATAGGACTAAGGGCACAAGCAACCTACAATGAGCAGTTCTTC. As protein: CASSIGLRAQATYNEQFF.